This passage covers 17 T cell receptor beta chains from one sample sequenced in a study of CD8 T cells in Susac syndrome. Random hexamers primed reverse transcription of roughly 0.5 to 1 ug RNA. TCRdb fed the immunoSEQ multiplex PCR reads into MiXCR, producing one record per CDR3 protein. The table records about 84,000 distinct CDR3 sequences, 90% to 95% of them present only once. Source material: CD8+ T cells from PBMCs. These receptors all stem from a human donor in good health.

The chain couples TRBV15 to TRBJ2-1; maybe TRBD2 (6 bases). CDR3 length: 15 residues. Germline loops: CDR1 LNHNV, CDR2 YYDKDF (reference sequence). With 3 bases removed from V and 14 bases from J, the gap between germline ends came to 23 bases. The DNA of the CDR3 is TGTGCCACCAGCAGTATGGCCCGGACGGAGGGAGTGAAGTTCTTC. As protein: CATSSMARTEGVKFF.

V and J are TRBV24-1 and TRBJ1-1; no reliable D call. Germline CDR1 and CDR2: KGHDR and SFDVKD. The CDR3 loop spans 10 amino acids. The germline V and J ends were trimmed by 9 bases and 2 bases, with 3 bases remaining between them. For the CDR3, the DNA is TGTGCCACCGAAAACACTGAAGCTTTCTTT. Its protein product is CATENTEAFF.

CDR3 coding DNA: TGTGCCAGCAGCACCCCCGGGGGAGTCTACGAGCAGTACTTC. Residues: CASSTPGGVYEQYF. The V call is TRBV6-8, the J call TRBJ2-7, with D perhaps TRBD2 (6 bases). The CDR3 has 14 amino acids. The V gene's germline CDR1 is MNHGY and CDR2 SAAAGT. The germline V and J ends were trimmed by 6 bases and 3 bases, with 15 bases remaining between them.

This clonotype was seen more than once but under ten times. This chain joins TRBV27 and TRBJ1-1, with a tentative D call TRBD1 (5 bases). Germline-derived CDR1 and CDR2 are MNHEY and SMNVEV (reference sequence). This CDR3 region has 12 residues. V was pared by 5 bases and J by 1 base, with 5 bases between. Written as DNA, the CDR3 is TGTGCCAGCAGTAGGGGGAACACTGAAGCTTTCTTT. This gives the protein CASSRGNTEAFF.

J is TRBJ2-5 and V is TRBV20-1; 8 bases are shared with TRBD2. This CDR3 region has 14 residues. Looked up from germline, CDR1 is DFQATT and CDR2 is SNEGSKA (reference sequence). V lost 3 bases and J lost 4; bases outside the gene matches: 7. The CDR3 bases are TGCAGTGCTAGCTCCGGGGGGGAAGGAGAGACCCAGTACTTC. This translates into CSASSGGEGETQYF.

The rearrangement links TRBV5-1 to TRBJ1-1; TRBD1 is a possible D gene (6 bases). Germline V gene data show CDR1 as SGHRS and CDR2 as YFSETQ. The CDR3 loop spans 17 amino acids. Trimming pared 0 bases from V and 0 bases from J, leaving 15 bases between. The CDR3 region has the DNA TGCGCCAGCAGCTTGGTGGGGGGCGGGAGAATGAACACTGAAGCTTTCTTT. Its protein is CASSLVGGGRMNTEAFF.

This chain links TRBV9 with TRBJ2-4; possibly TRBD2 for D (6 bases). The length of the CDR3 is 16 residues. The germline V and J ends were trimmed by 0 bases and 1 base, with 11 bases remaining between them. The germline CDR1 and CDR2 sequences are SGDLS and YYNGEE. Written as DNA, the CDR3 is TGTGCCAGCAGCGTAGGGGGGGATACGGCCAAAAACATTCAGTACTTC. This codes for CASSVGGDTAKNIQYF.

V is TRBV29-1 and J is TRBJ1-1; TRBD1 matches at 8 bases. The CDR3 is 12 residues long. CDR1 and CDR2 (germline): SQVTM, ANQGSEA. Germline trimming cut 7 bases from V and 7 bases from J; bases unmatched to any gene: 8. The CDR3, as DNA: TGCAGCGCCGGACAGGGCTTAGATGAAGCTTTCTTT. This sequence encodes CSAGQGLDEAFF.

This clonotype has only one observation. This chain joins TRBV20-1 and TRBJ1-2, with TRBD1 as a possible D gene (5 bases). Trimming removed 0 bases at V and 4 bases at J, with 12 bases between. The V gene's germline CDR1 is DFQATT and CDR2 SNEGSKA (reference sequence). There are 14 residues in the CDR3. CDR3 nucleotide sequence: TGCAGTGCTAGAGATTGGGGCACCTCCTATGGCTACACCTTC. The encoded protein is CSARDWGTSYGYTF.

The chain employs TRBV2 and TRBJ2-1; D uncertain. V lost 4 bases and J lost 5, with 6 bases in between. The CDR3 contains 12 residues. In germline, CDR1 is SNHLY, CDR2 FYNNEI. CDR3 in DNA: TGTGCCAGCAGTGTAGAGAACAATGAGCAGTTCTTC. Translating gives CASSVENNEQFF.

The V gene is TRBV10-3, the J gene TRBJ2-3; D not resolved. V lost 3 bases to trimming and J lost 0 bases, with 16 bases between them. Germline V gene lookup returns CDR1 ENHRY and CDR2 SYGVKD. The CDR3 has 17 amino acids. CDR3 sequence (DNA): TGTGCCATCAGTGACCCTTTAGAGGAAACTAGCACAGATACGCAGTATTTT. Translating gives CAISDPLEETSTDTQYF.

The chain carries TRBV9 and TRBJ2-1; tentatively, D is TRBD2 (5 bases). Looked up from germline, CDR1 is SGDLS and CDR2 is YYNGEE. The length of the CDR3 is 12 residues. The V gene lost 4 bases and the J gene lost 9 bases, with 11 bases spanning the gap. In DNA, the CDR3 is TGTGCCAGCAGCCCCCCTAGCAGTGAGCAGTTCTTC. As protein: CASSPPSSEQFF.

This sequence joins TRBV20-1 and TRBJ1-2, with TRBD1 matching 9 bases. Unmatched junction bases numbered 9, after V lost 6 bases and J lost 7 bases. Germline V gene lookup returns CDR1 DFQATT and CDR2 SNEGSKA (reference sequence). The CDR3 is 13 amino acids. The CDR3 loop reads CSAKGQGLLGYTF. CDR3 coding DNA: TGCAGTGCCAAAGGACAGGGGTTACTTGGCTACACCTTC.

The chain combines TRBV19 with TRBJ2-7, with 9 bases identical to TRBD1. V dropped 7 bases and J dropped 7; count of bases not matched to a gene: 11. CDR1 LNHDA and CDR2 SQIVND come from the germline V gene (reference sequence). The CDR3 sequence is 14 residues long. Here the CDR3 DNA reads TGTGCCAGTAAGGCGCGGGACAGGGTTGGTGAGCAGTACTTC. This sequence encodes CASKARDRVGEQYF.

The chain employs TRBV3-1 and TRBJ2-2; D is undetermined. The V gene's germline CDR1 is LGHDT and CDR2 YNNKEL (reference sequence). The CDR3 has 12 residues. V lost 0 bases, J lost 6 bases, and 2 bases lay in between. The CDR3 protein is CASSQDSGELFF. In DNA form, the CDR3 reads TGTGCCAGCAGCCAAGATTCCGGGGAGCTGTTTTTT.

CDR3 nucleotides: TGTGCCAGCAGCGCGCCAGGGTACGAGCAGTACTTC. As protein: CASSAPGYEQYF. The J gene is TRBJ2-7, the V gene TRBV7-3, with D tentatively TRBD1 (5 bases). The ends were cut back, 5 bases at V and 4 bases at J, with 9 bases in the middle. The CDR3 totals 12 residues. Germline CDR1 reads SGHTA; CDR2 reads FQGTGA.

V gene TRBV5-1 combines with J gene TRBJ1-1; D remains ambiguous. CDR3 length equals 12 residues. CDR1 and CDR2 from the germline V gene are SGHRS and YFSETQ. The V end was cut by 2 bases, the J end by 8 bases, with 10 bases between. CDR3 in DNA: TGCGCCAGCAGCTTTCGGGGTCCCGAAGCTTTCTTT. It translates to CASSFRGPEAFF.